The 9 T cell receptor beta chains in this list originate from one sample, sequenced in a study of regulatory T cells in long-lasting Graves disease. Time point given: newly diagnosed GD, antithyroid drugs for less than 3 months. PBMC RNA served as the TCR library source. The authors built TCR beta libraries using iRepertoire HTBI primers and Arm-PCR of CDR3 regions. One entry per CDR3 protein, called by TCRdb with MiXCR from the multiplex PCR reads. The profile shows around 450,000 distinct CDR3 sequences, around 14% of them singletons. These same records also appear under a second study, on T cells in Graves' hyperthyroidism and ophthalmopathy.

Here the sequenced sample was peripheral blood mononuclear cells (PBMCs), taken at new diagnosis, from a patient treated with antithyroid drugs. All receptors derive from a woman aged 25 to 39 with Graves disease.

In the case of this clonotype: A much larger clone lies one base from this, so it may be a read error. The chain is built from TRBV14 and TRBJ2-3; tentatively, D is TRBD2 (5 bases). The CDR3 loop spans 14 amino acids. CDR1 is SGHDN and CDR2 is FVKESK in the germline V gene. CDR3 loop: CASGQELDTDTQYF. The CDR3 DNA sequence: TGTGCCAGCGGCCAAGAACTAGACACAGATACGCAGTATTTT.

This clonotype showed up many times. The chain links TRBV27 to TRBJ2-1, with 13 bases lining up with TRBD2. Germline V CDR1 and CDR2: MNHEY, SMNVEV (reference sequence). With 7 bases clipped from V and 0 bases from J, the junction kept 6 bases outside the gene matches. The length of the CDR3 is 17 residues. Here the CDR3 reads CASTRLAGGTSYNEQFF. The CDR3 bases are TGTGCCAGCACTCGACTAGCGGGAGGAACCTCCTACAATGAGCAGTTCTTC.

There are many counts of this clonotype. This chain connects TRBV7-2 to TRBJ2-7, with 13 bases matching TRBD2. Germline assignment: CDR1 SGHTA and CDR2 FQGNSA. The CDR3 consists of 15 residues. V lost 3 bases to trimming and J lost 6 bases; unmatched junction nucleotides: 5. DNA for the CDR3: TGTGCCAGCAGCTTTCGGACTAGCGGGAGAGGCGAGCAGTACTTC. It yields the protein CASSFRTSGRGEQYF.

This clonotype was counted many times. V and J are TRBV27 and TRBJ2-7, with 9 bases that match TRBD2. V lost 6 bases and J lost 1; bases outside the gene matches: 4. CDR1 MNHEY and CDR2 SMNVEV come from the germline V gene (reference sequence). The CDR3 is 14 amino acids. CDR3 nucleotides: TGTGCCAGCAGAGTGGCGGGAGGGTCCTACGAGCAGTACTTC. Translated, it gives CASRVAGGSYEQYF.

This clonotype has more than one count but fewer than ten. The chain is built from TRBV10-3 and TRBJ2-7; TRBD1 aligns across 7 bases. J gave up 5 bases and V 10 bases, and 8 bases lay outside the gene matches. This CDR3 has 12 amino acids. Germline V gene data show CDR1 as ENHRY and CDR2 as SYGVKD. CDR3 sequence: CATKTGSHEQYF. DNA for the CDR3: TGTGCCACAAAGACAGGGTCCCACGAGCAGTACTTC.

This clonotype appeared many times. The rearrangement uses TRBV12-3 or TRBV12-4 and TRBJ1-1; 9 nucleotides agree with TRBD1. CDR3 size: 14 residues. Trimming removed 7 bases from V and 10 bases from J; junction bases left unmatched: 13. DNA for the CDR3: TGTGCCAGCAATACACGGACAGGGGAGCTTGGAGCTTTCTTT. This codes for CASNTRTGELGAFF.

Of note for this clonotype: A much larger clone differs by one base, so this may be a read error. The CDR3 here is CASSRVGSAHQETQYF. The CDR3 DNA reads TGTGCCAGCAGCCGAGTAGGAAGCGCTCACCAAGAGACCCAGTACTTC. The chain recombines TRBV3-1 with TRBJ2-5; D unresolved. CDR3 length: 16 amino acids. In germline, CDR1 is LGHDT, CDR2 YNNKEL (reference sequence). The germline V and J ends were trimmed by 4 bases and 0 bases, with 15 bases remaining between them.

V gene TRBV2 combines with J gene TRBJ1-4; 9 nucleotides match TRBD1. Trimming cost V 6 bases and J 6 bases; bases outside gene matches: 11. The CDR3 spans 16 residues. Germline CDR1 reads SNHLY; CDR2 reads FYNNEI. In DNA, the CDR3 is TGTGCCAGCAGCTTGCCCGGGACAGGGTCCGATGAAAAACTGTTTTTT. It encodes CASSLPGTGSDEKLFF.

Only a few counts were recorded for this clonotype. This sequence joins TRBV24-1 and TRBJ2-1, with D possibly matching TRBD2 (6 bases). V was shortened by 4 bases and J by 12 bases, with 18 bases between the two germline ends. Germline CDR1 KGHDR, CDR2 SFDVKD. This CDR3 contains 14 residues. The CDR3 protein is CATSESGLPTGQFF. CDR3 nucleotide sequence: TGTGCCACCAGTGAGTCGGGACTCCCGACTGGGCAGTTCTTC.